The following is a T cell receptor beta chain sequence with its context. CD45RO-negative, CCR7-positively selected cells formed the naive CD8 fraction, excluding terminally differentiated effector memory CD45RA+ cells. This sample was taken from a study of shared clonotypes between healthy human individuals. In the original analysis: From ImmunoSEQ came sequences covering only the junction and carrying no quality scores, so filtering differed. Libraries were prepared by immunoSEQ multiplex PCR; TCRdb keeps only in-frame clonotypes and omits some of them. The V and J calls and the clone size are those of that table, but D and trimming were determined from the DNA. The sample lists 650,000 to 800,000 clones; 92% were seen once. The source of this sequence is a man aged 30 to 39 in good health. Sample: naive CD8+ T cells sorted from blood.

The DNA of the CDR3 is TGTGCCAGCTCGGAGACTAGCCGGAATCGTGAGCAGTTCTTC. Amino acid sequence: CASSETSRNREQFF. V usage is TRBV6-6 and J usage is TRBJ2-1; TRBD2 matches 7 bases. Trimming removed 8 bases from V and 9 bases from J; junction bases left unmatched: 13. From germline, CDR1 is MNHNY and CDR2 SVGAGI (reference sequence). This CDR3 is 14 amino acids long.